The next 24 T cell receptor beta chains were all read from a single sample in a study of technical replicates of blood from a handful of donors. The protocol was immunoSEQ multiplex PCR, while the TCRdb copy is restricted to in-frame clones and leaves out a portion. The sample has 62,000 or so clones; around nine tenths are singletons. The material sequenced was PBMCs. All receptors come from a human donor in good health. Some clones in this sample may be carry-over from other donors' samples.

This chain joins TRBV2 and TRBJ2-2, with 9 bases identical to TRBD2. Germline CDR1 SNHLY, CDR2 FYNNEI. The CDR3 consists of 15 residues. V lost 6 bases and J lost 1; bases outside the gene matches: 3. CDR3 in DNA: TGTGCCAGCAGACTAGCGGGCAAGAACACCGGGGAGCTGTTTTTT. Its translation is CASRLAGKNTGELFF.

The V and J genes are TRBV2 and TRBJ2-1; a weak D match, TRBD2 (6 bases). Trimming stripped 6 bases from V and 3 bases from J, with 12 bases between. Germline V gene sequence: CDR1 SNHLY, CDR2 FYNNEI. The CDR3 is made up of 14 amino acids. The CDR3 DNA reads as TGTGCCAGCAGAGCCTATAGCGGCTACAATGAGCAGTTCTTC. Its translation: CASRAYSGYNEQFF.

The chain is built from TRBV7-8 and TRBJ2-1, with a tentative D call TRBD2 (7 bases). V shed 0 bases and J shed 4 bases, with 16 bases lying between them. CDR3 length equals 17 residues. The germline gives CDR1 SGHVS, CDR2 FQNEAQ. The CDR3 loop is CASSLARGGVKYNEQFF. The CDR3 DNA reads as TGTGCCAGCAGCTTAGCCCGAGGGGGGGTGAAGTACAATGAGCAGTTCTTC.

The chain recombines TRBV5-1 with TRBJ2-5; 12 nucleotides line up with TRBD2. The CDR3 has 17 residues. Looked up from germline, CDR1 is SGHRS and CDR2 is YFSETQ. Losses at the gene ends were 4 bases for V and 5 bases for J; bases not matched to a gene: 12. CDR3: CASSETPSGRAWETQYF. CDR3 DNA: TGCGCCAGCAGCGAAACTCCTAGCGGGAGGGCATGGGAGACCCAGTACTTC.

This clone was picked up a small number of times. V usage is TRBV29-1 and J usage is TRBJ2-1; D is unclear. Trimming took 2 bases from V and 3 from J, leaving 8 bases between them. This CDR3 has 13 amino acids. Per germline, CDR1 SQVTM and CDR2 ANQGSEA. The CDR3 is CSVENSIYNEQFF. The DNA of the CDR3 is TGCAGCGTTGAAAATAGCATCTACAATGAGCAGTTCTTC.

The chain couples TRBV19 to TRBJ1-2; D call uncertain. Germline CDR1 reads LNHDA; CDR2 reads SQIVND (reference sequence). V gave up 5 bases and J gave up 2 bases, with 3 bases separating them. CDR3 size: 11 residues. The CDR3: CASSPNYGYTF. DNA for the CDR3: TGTGCCAGTAGTCCGAACTATGGCTACACCTTC.

The chain employs TRBV5-4 and TRBJ2-3; TRBD1 matches at 8 bases. CDR1 is SGHNT, CDR2 YYREEE, per germline (reference sequence). The CDR3 covers 14 residues. The V gene end was trimmed by 1 base and the J gene end by 3 bases; junction bases not matched to a gene: 1. The CDR3 spells CASSLRTGTDTQYF. CDR3 in DNA: TGTGCCAGCAGCTTGAGGACAGGGACAGATACGCAGTATTTT.

This rearrangement joins TRBV7-2 to TRBJ2-3, with 13 positions matching TRBD2. J was trimmed by 6 bases and V by 1 base; bases with no gene match: 4. Germline CDR1 SGHTA, CDR2 FQGNSA. This CDR3 region has 16 residues. CDR3 amino acids: CASSLGPGLAGDTQYF. Here the CDR3 DNA reads TGTGCCAGCAGCTTAGGCCCGGGACTAGCGGGGGATACGCAGTATTTT.

The gene calls are TRBV11-3 and TRBJ2-3, with D uncertain. In germline, CDR1 is SGHNT, CDR2 YENEEA. This CDR3 has 13 amino acids. Trimming removed 4 bases at V and 8 bases at J, with 13 bases between. DNA for the CDR3: TGTGCCAGCAGCTCGTCGGCCGGCGGTACGCAGTATTTT. It yields the protein CASSSSAGGTQYF.

The chain employs TRBV20-1 and TRBJ1-2, with D uncertain. Trimming removed 6 bases at V and 8 bases at J, with 13 bases between. CDR3 size: 11 residues. Germline V gene data show CDR1 as DFQATT and CDR2 as SNEGSKA (reference sequence). The DNA for the CDR3 is TGCAGTGCCATCCCAGAGAGGGGCTACACCTTC. It translates to CSAIPERGYTF.

The rearrangement links TRBV5-6 to TRBJ1-2, with 7 bases lining up with TRBD1. V gave up 0 bases and J gave up 5 bases; unmatched junction bases: 4. This CDR3 contains 14 residues. The V gene's germline CDR1 is SGHDT and CDR2 YYEEEE. The CDR3 reads CASSLVGRGYGYTF. Here the CDR3 DNA reads TGTGCCAGCAGCTTGGTTGGCAGGGGGTATGGCTACACCTTC.

This chain uses TRBV4-3 with TRBJ2-1; 8 nucleotides line up with TRBD1. The CDR3 runs 16 residues. Germline V gene lookup returns CDR1 LGHNA and CDR2 YSLEER. Trimming cost V 0 bases and J 3 bases; bases outside gene matches: 4. CDR3 DNA: TGCGCCAGCAGCCAAGATCGGGGACAGGTCTACAATGAGCAGTTCTTC. It is translated as CASSQDRGQVYNEQFF.

The chain carries TRBV29-1 and TRBJ2-7; D gene unclear. V was clipped by 3 bases and J by 1 base, with 7 bases between them. The CDR3 has 12 amino acids. In germline, CDR1 is SQVTM, CDR2 ANQGSEA. The CDR3 region is CSVESSSYEQYF. The DNA of the CDR3 is TGCAGCGTTGAGTCCAGTTCCTACGAGCAGTACTTC.

The gene calls are TRBV7-2 and TRBJ2-3; D is unresolved. Germline values: CDR1 SGHTA, CDR2 FQGNSA. The CDR3 runs to 15 residues. The V end lost 4 bases, the J end lost 0 bases, and 11 bases lay between the germline ends. As DNA, the CDR3 is TGTGCCAGCAGCTCTCGATGGCGGAGCACAGATACGCAGTATTTT. This encodes CASSSRWRSTDTQYF.

The V call is TRBV7-8, the J call TRBJ1-4, with a weak D call TRBD1 (6 bases). The CDR3 is 13 amino acids. V lost 8 bases and J 3 bases, leaving 10 bases between the germline ends. In germline, CDR1 is SGHVS, CDR2 FQNEAQ. In DNA, the CDR3 is TGTGCCAGCTGCGCAGGGGCTAATGAAAAACTGTTTTTT. It yields the protein CASCAGANEKLFF.

The genes are TRBV20-1 and TRBJ1-2, with D maybe TRBD1 (5 bases). Trimming cost V 6 bases and J 6 bases, with 11 bases left between them. Germline assignment: CDR1 DFQATT and CDR2 SNEGSKA (reference sequence). The CDR3 covers 11 residues. Here the CDR3 DNA reads TGCAGTGCCCCGGGGGTGGATGGCTACACCTTC. The encoded protein is CSAPGVDGYTF.

The V gene is TRBV7-2, the J gene TRBJ2-7; a possible D gene is TRBD2 (6 bases). V was shortened by 4 bases and J by 0 bases, with 10 bases between the two germline ends. The length of the CDR3 is 14 residues. In germline, CDR1 is SGHTA, CDR2 FQGNSA. Here the CDR3 DNA reads TGTGCCAGCAGCTACGGGACTCTCTCCTACGAGCAGTACTTC. Encoded protein: CASSYGTLSYEQYF.

This rearrangement joins TRBV7-9 to TRBJ1-1; no definite D call. This CDR3 region has 14 residues. Trimming took 1 base from V and 0 from J, leaving 6 bases between them. The germline V gene has CDR1 SEHNR and CDR2 FQNEAQ (reference sequence). The CDR3 reads CASSLDGMNTEAFF. The CDR3 coding sequence is TGTGCCAGCAGCTTAGACGGGATGAACACTGAAGCTTTCTTT.

This sequence joins TRBV6-1 and TRBJ1-1, with TRBD1 matching 7 bases. V lost 3 bases, J lost 0 bases, and 4 bases stayed unmatched. There are 15 residues in the CDR3. The germline V gene encodes CDR1 MNHNS and CDR2 SASEGT. The DNA for the CDR3 is TGTGCCAGCAGTGATAACAGGGGCCTGAACACTGAAGCTTTCTTT. Encoded protein: CASSDNRGLNTEAFF.

The J gene is TRBJ2-1, the V gene TRBV7-6; 13 nucleotides match TRBD2. Germline-derived CDR1 and CDR2 are SGHVS and FNYEAQ. Losses at the gene ends were 2 bases for V and 5 bases for J; bases not matched to a gene: 18. CDR3 length: 21 amino acids. CDR3 loop: CASSLTPGLAGVRWANNEQFF. The DNA for the CDR3 is TGTGCCAGCAGCTTAACCCCAGGACTAGCGGGAGTCCGGTGGGCCAACAATGAGCAGTTCTTC.

The chain combines TRBV2 with TRBJ1-5; D is perhaps TRBD1 (5 bases). Between the trimmed V and J ends, which lost 8 bases and 6 bases, there was a span of 14 bases. Germline loops: CDR1 SNHLY, CDR2 FYNNEI. The CDR3 loop spans 13 amino acids. The CDR3 sequence is CASEGTGGQPQHF. Written as DNA, the CDR3 is TGTGCCAGCGAGGGCACGGGGGGTCAGCCCCAGCATTTT.

In its sample, this clone was seen many times. CDR3 sequence (DNA): TGTGCCAGCAGCCAACAATTAGCTTCCACCGGGGAGCTGTTTTTT. It codes for CASSQQLASTGELFF. The J gene is TRBJ2-2, the V gene TRBV14; D is unclear. V lost 2 bases and J lost 4, with 11 bases in between. The CDR3 is 15 amino acids. Per the germline V gene, CDR1 is SGHDN and CDR2 is FVKESK.

The chain recombines TRBV9 with TRBJ2-2, with 10 bases aligning to TRBD1. The CDR3 length is 14 residues. Germline V gene lookup returns CDR1 SGDLS and CDR2 YYNGEE. Unmatched junction bases numbered 2, after V lost 2 bases and J lost 7 bases. In nucleotides, the CDR3 is TGTGCCAGCAGCGTGGGACAGGGGATCGGGGAGCTGTTTTTT. Residues: CASSVGQGIGELFF. The variable domain in full, completed from reference TRBV9 and TRBJ2-2, reads DSGVTQTPKHLITATGQRVTLRCSPRSGDLSVYWYQQSLDQGLQFLIQYYNGEERAKGNILERFSAQQFPDLHSELNLSSLELGDSALYFCASSVGQGIGELFFGEGSRLTVL.

The V gene is TRBV7-2, the J gene TRBJ2-5; 8 bases map to TRBD2. Trimming at V came to 5 bases and at J to 4 bases, leaving 21 bases not matched to a gene. In germline, CDR1 is SGHTA, CDR2 FQGNSA. CDR3 length equals 19 residues. The CDR3 nucleotides are TGTGCCAGCAGCCTTGAAGCTCTGCGGGGGGCCGCGGTACCAGAGACCCAGTACTTC. This codes for CASSLEALRGAAVPETQYF. Supplemented by reference TRBV7-2 and TRBJ2-5, the full variable domain reads GAGVSQSPSNKVTEKGKDVELRCDPISGHTALYWYRQSLGQGLEFLIYFQGNSAPDKSGLPSDRFSAERTGGSVSTLTIQRTQQEDSAVYLCASSLEALRGAAVPETQYFGPGTRLLVL.